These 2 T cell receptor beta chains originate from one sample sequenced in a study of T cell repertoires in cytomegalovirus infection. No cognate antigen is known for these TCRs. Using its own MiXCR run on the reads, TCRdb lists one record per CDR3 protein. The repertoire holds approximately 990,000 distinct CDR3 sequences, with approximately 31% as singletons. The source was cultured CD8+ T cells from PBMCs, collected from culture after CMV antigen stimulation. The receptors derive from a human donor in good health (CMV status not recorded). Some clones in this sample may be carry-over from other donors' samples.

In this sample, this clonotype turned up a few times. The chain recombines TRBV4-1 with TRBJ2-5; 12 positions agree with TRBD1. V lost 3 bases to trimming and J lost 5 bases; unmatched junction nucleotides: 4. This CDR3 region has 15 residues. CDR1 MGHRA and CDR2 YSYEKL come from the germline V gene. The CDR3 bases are TGCGCCAGCAGCCAGGGACAGGGGGCCACGGAGACCCAGTACTTC. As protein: CASSQGQGATETQYF.

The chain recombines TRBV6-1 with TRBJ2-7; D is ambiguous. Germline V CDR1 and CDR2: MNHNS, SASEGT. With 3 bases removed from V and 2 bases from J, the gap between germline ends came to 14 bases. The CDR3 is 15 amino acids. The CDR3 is CASSEGRSSPYEQYV. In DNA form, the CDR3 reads TGTGCCAGCAGTGAGGGCAGGTCTTCCCCCTACGAGCAGTACGTC.